This T cell receptor beta chain was documented in a study of cytomegalovirus exposure and HLA in healthy donors. Looking at the study overall: The use of the same platform for the 90 to 150 validation repertoires and the roughly 700 first-cohort repertoires was reported by a later analysis.

A note on this clone: The antigen is unknown.

Clones were sequenced by immunoSEQ multiplex PCR, and TCRdb holds only the in-frame ones, with some missing. The table includes about 110,000 clones, 70% to 90% detected once. Findings of the study overall: There were approximately 150 TCR beta chains listed as cytomegalovirus-associated.

Germline-derived CDR1 and CDR2 are SEHNR and FQNEAQ (reference sequence). Trimming at V came to 4 bases and at J to 4 bases, leaving 12 bases not matched to a gene. The CDR3 runs to 17 residues. Sequenced: PBMCs. This chain links TRBV7-9 with TRBJ2-1; TRBD2 matches 8 bases. This clonotype originated in a woman aged 18 to 35 in good health and CMV-seronegative. CDR3 sequence (DNA): TGTGCCAGCAGCTACAAGCGGGGGCCGACATCTTACAATGAGCAGTTCTTC. Translation: CASSYKRGPTSYNEQFF.